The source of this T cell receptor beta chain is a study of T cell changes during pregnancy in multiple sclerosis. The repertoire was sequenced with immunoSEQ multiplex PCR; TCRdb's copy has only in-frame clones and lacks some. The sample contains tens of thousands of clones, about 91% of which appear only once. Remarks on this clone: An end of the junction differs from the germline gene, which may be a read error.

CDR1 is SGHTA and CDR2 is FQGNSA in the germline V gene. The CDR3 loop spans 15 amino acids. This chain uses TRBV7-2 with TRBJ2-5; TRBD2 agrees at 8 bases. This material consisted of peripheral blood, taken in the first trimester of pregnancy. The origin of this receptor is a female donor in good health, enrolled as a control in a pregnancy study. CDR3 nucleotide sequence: TGCGCCAGCAGCCAACGGGGGGGCCTTGCAGAGACCCAGTACTTC. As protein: CASSQRGGLAETQYF.